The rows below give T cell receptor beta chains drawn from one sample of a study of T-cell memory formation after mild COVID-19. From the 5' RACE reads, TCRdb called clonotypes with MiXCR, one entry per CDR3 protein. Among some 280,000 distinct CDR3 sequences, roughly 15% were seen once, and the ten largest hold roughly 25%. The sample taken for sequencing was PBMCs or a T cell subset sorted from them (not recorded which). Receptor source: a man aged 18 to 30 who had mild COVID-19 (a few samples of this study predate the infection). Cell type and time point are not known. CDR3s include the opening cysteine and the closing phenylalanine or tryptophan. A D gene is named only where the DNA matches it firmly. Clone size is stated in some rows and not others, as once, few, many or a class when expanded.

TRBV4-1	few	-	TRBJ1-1	CASSQGENTEAFF	TGCGCCAGCAGCCAAGGGGAGAACACTGAAGCTTTCTTT
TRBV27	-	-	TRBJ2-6	CASSMDSVPVSSGANVLTF	TGTGCCAGCAGTATGGACAGCGTCCCTGTAAGCTCTGGGGCCAACGTCCTGACTTTC
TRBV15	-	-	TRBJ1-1	CATSRAPSSMRTEAFF	TGTGCCACCAGCAGGGCCCCGTCGTCGATGAGGACTGAAGCTTTCTTT
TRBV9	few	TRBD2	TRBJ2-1	CASSVGLAGGPYNEQFF	TGTGCCAGCAGCGTAGGGCTAGCGGGGGGGCCCTACAATGAGCAGTTCTTC
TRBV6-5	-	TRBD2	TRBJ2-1	CASSPALAGRSYNEQFF	TGTGCCAGCAGCCCTGCACTAGCGGGGAGATCCTACAATGAGCAGTTCTTC
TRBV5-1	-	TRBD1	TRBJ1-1	CASSFDPGGTEAFF	TGCGCCAGCAGCTTTGACCCAGGGGGGACTGAAGCTTTCTTT
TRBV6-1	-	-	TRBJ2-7	CASGSDVEQYF	TGTGCCAGCGGTTCTGATGTCGAGCAGTACTTC
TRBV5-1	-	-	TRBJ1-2	CASSFTGNPYGYTF	TGCGCCAGCAGTTTCACAGGGAACCCCTATGGCTACACCTTC
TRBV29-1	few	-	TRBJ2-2	CSVDQGNTGELFF	TGCAGCGTTGATCAGGGGAACACCGGGGAGCTGTTTTTT
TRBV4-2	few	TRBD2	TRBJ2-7	CASSLSGESYEQYF	TGTGCCAGCAGCCTTAGCGGGGAATCCTACGAGCAGTACTTC
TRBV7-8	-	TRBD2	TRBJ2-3	CASSTGLAGTDTQYF	TGTGCCAGCAGCACCGGACTAGCGGGAACAGATACGCAGTATTTT
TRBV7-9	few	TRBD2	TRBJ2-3	CASSKDGGISTDTQYF	TGTGCCAGCAGCAAGGACGGGGGGATTAGCACAGATACGCAGTATTTT
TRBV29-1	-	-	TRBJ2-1	CSVTDSNEQFF	TGCAGCGTGACGGACAGCAATGAGCAGTTCTTC
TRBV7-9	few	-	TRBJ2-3	CASSSSADTQYF	TGTGCCAGCAGCAGTTCCGCAGATACGCAGTATTTT
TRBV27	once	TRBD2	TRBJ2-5	CASSLGTRGETQYF	TGTGCCAGCAGTCTAGGGACTAGAGGGGAGACCCAGTACTTC
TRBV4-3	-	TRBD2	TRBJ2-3	CASIQAWNLWRGGTDTQYF	TGCGCCAGCATCCAAGCGTGGAATCTCTGGCGGGGGGGCACAGATACGCAGTATTTT
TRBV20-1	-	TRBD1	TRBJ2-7	CSTRDSIYEQYF	TGCAGTACCCGGGACAGTATTTACGAGCAGTACTTC
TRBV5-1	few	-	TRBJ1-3	CASSLGDNGNTIYF	TGCGCCAGCAGCTTGGGGGACAACGGAAACACCATATATTTT
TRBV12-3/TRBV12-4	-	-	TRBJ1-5	CASSWQDSNQPQHF	TGTGCCAGCAGTTGGCAGGATAGCAATCAGCCCCAGCATTTT
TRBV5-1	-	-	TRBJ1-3	CASSSGTEGNTIYF	TGCGCCAGCAGCAGCGGGACGGAGGGAAACACCATATATTTT
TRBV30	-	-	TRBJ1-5	CAWSVLSANQPQHF	TGTGCCTGGAGTGTACTCTCGGCCAATCAGCCCCAGCATTTT
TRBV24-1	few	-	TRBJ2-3	CATSDVTDTQYF	TGTGCCACCAGTGACGTGACAGATACGCAGTATTTT
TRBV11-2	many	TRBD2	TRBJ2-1	CASSPGLADYNEQFF	TGTGCCAGCAGCCCGGGACTAGCGGATTACAATGAGCAGTTCTTC
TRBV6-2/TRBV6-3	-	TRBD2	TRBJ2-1	CASVPGTSHYNEQFF	TGTGCCAGCGTACCAGGGACTAGCCACTACAATGAGCAGTTCTTC
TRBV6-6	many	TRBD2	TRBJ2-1	CASSDPSGGINEQFF	TGTGCCAGCAGTGATCCTAGCGGGGGGATCAATGAGCAGTTCTTC
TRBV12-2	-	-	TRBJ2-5	CASRLEASRGALQETQYF	TGTGCAAGTCGCCTGGAGGCGTCGCGGGGGGCCTTGCAAGAGACCCAGTACTTC
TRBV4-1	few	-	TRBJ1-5	CASSDRQVSNQPQHF	TGCGCCAGCAGCGATAGACAGGTTAGCAATCAGCCCCAGCATTTT
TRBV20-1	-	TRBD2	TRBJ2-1	CSASGTSGVYEQFF	TGCAGTGCTTCCGGGACTAGCGGGGTCTATGAGCAGTTCTTC
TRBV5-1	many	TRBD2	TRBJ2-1	CASSFGTSMDEQFF	TGCGCCAGCAGCTTCGGGACTAGTATGGATGAGCAGTTCTTC
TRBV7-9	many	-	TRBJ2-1	CASSDEAPEQFF	TGTGCCAGCAGCGATGAGGCCCCCGAGCAGTTCTTC
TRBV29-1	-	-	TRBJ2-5	CSVVGGETQYF	TGCAGCGTTGTTGGGGGGGAGACCCAGTACTTC
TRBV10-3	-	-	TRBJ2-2	CAISETWGFRDPGELFF	TGTGCCATCAGTGAAACGTGGGGGTTTCGGGATCCCGGGGAGCTGTTTTTT
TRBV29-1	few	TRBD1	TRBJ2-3	CSARGTGVSDTQYF	TGCAGCGCCCGAGGGACAGGGGTCTCAGATACGCAGTATTTT
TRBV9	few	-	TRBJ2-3	CASSRRRGSTDTQYF	TGTGCCAGCAGCCGGCGTAGGGGAAGCACAGATACGCAGTATTTT
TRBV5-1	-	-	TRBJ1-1	CASSLGEGAVNTEAFF	TGCGCCAGCAGCTTGGGGGAGGGAGCTGTGAACACTGAAGCTTTCTTT
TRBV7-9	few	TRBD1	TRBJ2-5	CAMQGAETQYF	TGTGCCATGCAGGGGGCAGAGACCCAGTACTTC
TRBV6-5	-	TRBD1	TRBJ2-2	CASSYSHRGAGELFF	TGTGCCAGCAGTTACTCCCACAGGGGTGCCGGGGAGCTGTTTTTT
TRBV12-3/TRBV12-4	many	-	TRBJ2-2	CASRPYTGELFF	TGTGCCAGCAGACCTTACACCGGGGAGCTGTTTTTT
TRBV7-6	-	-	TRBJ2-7	CASSSIRSGGYYEQYF	TGTGCCAGCAGCTCCATTAGGTCCGGGGGTTACTACGAGCAGTACTTC
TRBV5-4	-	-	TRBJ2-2	CASSSDPAAGELFF	TGTGCCAGCAGCTCAGATCCGGCGGCCGGGGAGCTGTTTTTT
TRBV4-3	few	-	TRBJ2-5	CASSQEPRGNLKTQYF	TGCGCCAGCAGCCAAGAACCCCGGGGGAACTTGAAGACCCAGTACTTC
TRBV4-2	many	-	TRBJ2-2	CASSQWDGLTGELFF	TGTGCCAGCAGCCAGTGGGACGGCCTGACCGGGGAGCTGTTTTTT
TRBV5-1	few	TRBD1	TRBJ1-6	CASSERDRRGGNSPLHF	TGCGCCAGCAGCGAACGGGACAGGCGAGGAGGCAATTCACCCCTCCACTTT
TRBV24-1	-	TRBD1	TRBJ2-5	CATSDPRGTETQYF	TGTGCCACCAGTGACCCCAGGGGGACGGAGACCCAGTACTTC
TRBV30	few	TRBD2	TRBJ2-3	CAWTPPSGGNTQYF	TGTGCCTGGACCCCCCCGAGCGGGGGGAATACGCAGTATTTT
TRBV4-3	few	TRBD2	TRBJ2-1	CASSQGGSGGPENEQFF	TGCGCCAGCAGCCAAGGGGGTAGCGGGGGGCCGGAGAATGAGCAGTTCTTC
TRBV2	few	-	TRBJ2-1	CASRGDHNEQFF	TGTGCCAGCAGGGGGGACCACAATGAGCAGTTCTTC
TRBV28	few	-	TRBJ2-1	CASSPPGWGPNEQFF	TGTGCCAGCAGTCCTCCGGGGTGGGGCCCGAATGAGCAGTTCTTC